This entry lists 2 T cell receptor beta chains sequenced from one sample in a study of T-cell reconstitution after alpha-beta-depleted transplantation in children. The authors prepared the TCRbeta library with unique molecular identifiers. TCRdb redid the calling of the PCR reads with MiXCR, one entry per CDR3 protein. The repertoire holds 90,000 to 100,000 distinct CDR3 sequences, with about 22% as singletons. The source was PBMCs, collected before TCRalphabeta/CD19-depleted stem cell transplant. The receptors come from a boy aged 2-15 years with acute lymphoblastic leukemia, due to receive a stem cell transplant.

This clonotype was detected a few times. The CDR3 sequence is CASSPGLAIYNEQFF. CDR3 coding DNA: TGTGCCAGCAGCCCAGGGCTAGCCATCTACAATGAGCAGTTCTTC. The V call is TRBV7-7, the J call TRBJ2-1; D is tentatively TRBD1 or TRBD2 (5 bases each). The CDR3 is made up of 15 amino acids. Per the germline V gene, CDR1 is SSHAT and CDR2 is FNYEAQ (reference sequence). Trimming pared 5 bases from V and 3 bases from J, leaving 14 bases between. The full variable domain, completed using reference TRBV7-7 and TRBJ2-1, is GAGVSQSPRYKVTKRGQDVTLRCDPISSHATLYWYQQALGQGPEFLTYFNYEAQPDKSGLPSDRFSAERPEGSISTLTIQRTEQRDSAMYRCASSPGLAIYNEQFFGPGTRLTVL.

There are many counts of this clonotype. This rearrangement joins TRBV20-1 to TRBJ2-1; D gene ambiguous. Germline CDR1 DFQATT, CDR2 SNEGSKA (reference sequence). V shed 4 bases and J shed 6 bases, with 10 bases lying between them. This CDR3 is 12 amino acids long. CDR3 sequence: CSAILTFNEQFF. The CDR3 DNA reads TGCAGTGCTATATTGACTTTCAATGAGCAGTTCTTC.